The next 30 T cell receptor beta chains were all read from a single sample in a study of esophageal squamous cell carcinoma under preoperative chemotherapy. Time point meaning: before preoperative PTX-NDP chemotherapy. Each CDR3 protein gets one entry after TCRdb re-called the PCR reads with MiXCR. Counted here are roughly 30,000 distinct CDR3 sequences, roughly 50% occurring once; the ten biggest clones make up around 12%. Collection took place from a patient given preoperative chemotherapy. The receptors come from a human donor with esophageal squamous cell carcinoma. The donor label of this sample is uncertain.

This clonotype came up a few times. The rearrangement uses TRBV11-3 and TRBJ2-1, with TRBD2 matching over 15 bases. Germline V gene lookup returns CDR1 SGHNT and CDR2 YENEEA. The J segment lost 9 bases and the V segment lost 4 bases, leaving 4 bases of the junction unmatched. The CDR3 length is 15 residues. CDR3 loop: CASSSGLAGGVEQFF. CDR3 DNA sequence: TGTGCCAGCAGCTCCGGACTAGCGGGAGGGGTTGAGCAGTTCTTC.

This sequence joins TRBV5-4 and TRBJ2-7; 9 nucleotides match TRBD1. The CDR3 has 15 residues. V was clipped by 4 bases and J by 3 bases; unmatched bases: 8. CDR1 and CDR2 from the germline V gene are SGHNT and YYREEE (reference sequence). The CDR3: CASSSSGTGFYEQYF. CDR3 nucleotides: TGTGCCAGCAGCAGCTCCGGGACAGGGTTCTACGAGCAGTACTTC.

Regarding this clonotype: An end of the junction does not agree with germline; a read error may underlie this. The rearrangement links TRBV28 to TRBJ2-4; the D gene is possibly TRBD2 (7 bases). CDR1 and CDR2 from the germline V gene are MDHEN and SYDVKM. CDR3 length equals 17 residues. The CDR3 nucleotides are TGTGCCAGCAGAGTGGCGCGCGGGGGCCGAGCCCAAAACATCCAGTACTTC. Translating it yields CASRVARGGRAQNIQYF. The full variable domain, completed using reference TRBV28 and TRBJ2-4, is DVKVTQSSRYLVKRTGEKVFLECVQDMDHENMFWYRQDPGLGLRLIYFSYDVKMKEKGDIPEGYSVSREKKERFSLILESASTNQTSMYLCASRVARGGRAQNIQYFGAGTRLSVL.

For this clonotype: A clone one base away is much larger, so this may be a read error. The conserved phenylalanine or tryptophan is not found at the CDR3 terminus, so this likely reflects a read error. V gene TRBV6-1 combines with J gene TRBJ1-2; D perhaps matches TRBD1 (6 bases). CDR3 length equals 14 residues. CDR1 MNHNS and CDR2 SASEGT come from the germline V gene. The V end lost 0 bases, the J end lost 7 bases, and 12 bases lay between the germline ends. This CDR3 is CASSEARRGVGYTL. CDR3 sequence (DNA): TGTGCCAGCAGTGAAGCTCGAAGGGGGGTTGGCTACACCCTC.

This clonotype was detected only a few times. This sequence joins TRBV6-1 and TRBJ2-5, with 11 bases aligning to TRBD2. The J call is in doubt because the DNA end fits TRBJ2-7 better. Germline CDR1 MNHNS, CDR2 SASEGT. CDR3 length: 14 residues. CDR3 bases: TGTGCCCGGTTAGCGGGAGGGCCTGTATACGAGCAGTACTTC. It specifies CARLAGGPVYEQYF.

About this clonotype itself: Sequence at one end of the junction differs from germline and may be a read error. The chain carries TRBV7-8 and TRBJ2-3, with TRBD2 matching over 8 bases. The germline V gene has CDR1 SGHVS and CDR2 FQNEAQ. There are 14 residues in the CDR3. DNA for the CDR3: TGTGCGGGGAGCGGGGGCCCATTGGCAGATACGCAGTATTTC. It codes for CAGSGGPLADTQYF.

The J gene is TRBJ2-3, the V gene TRBV7-8; weak D call: TRBD1 (6 bases). This CDR3 comprises 15 residues. The V gene's germline CDR1 is SGHVS and CDR2 FQNEAQ. The V and J ends lost 5 bases and 1 base respectively, with 13 bases between them. The chain's CDR3 is CASSVGGTGTDTQYF. The CDR3 DNA reads as TGTGCCAGCAGCGTAGGGGGTACTGGCACAGATACGCAGTATTTT.

There are many counts of this clonotype. The chain couples TRBV6-1 to TRBJ2-1; 7 positions agree with TRBD1. Trimming cost V 6 bases and J 10 bases; bases outside gene matches: 9. The CDR3 has 13 residues. Germline V lookup: CDR1 MNHNS, CDR2 SASEGT. The CDR3 bases are TGTGCCAGCAGCCCAACGGACAGGCACGAGCAGTTCTTC. Translated, it gives CASSPTDRHEQFF.

Regarding this clonotype: At one end the junction does not follow the germline gene, possibly because of a read error. The J gene is TRBJ2-2, the V gene TRBV27; 8 bases match TRBD1. The germline gives CDR1 MNHEY, CDR2 SMNVEV (reference sequence). This CDR3 is built from 14 residues. This CDR3 reads CASTQGAASREQFF. CDR3 nucleotides: TGTGCCAGCACGCAGGGGGCGGCCTCCAGGGAGCAGTTCTTT.

The rearrangement joins TRBV11-2 to TRBJ2-3, with 11 nucleotides matching TRBD2. The CDR3 runs 14 residues. V trimming: 4 bases; J trimming: 5 bases; junction bases outside the gene matches: 2. The germline gives CDR1 SGHAT, CDR2 FQNNGV. The CDR3 nucleotides read TGTGCCAGCAGCTGGCTAGCGGGGGGAGATACGCAGTATTTT. Translation gives CASSWLAGGDTQYF.

The chain recombines TRBV5-8 with TRBJ2-5; 9 nucleotides agree with TRBD2. V lost 1 base, J lost 5 bases, and 6 bases stayed unmatched. The CDR3 has 15 residues. Germline V gene data show CDR1 as SGHTS and CDR2 as YDEGEE. For the CDR3, the DNA is TGTGCCAGCAGCTTGTCGGGACTAGCCGGGGAGACCCAGTACTTC. It specifies CASSLSGLAGETQYF.

V is TRBV25-1 and J is TRBJ2-6; D gene uncertain. The CDR3 spans 14 residues. CDR1 MGHDK and CDR2 SYGVNS come from the germline V gene. Trimming cost V 8 bases and J 0 bases, with 8 bases left between them. The CDR3 is CASGSGSGANVLTF. The CDR3 DNA reads TGTGCCAGCGGCTCGGGCTCTGGGGCCAACGTCCTGACTTTC.

The J gene is TRBJ2-5, the V gene TRBV7-2; D might be TRBD2 (7 bases). CDR3 size: 14 residues. Germline-derived CDR1 and CDR2 are SGHTA and FQGNSA. The CDR3 here is CAGGGGGDQETQYF. The CDR3 nucleotides are TGTGCGGGCGGCGGGGGCGGGGACCAAGAGACCCAGTACTTC.

Note on this clonotype: An end of the junction does not agree with germline; a read error may underlie this. The chain has TRBV7-2 and TRBJ2-3, with D perhaps matching TRBD1 (8 bases). This CDR3 spans 16 amino acids. The germline CDR1 and CDR2 sequences are SGHTA and FQGNSA. The DNA for the CDR3 is TGTGCCAGCAGCGCACAGGGGGGGAGAGGGAAAGACACGCAGTATTTC. Encoded protein: CASSAQGGRGKDTQYF.

On this clonotype: One end of the junction varies from germline; a read error may be responsible. The rearrangement joins TRBV7-3 to TRBJ2-6, with D possibly being TRBD1 (5 bases). This CDR3 region has 15 residues. Germline lookup yields CDR1 SGHTA and CDR2 FQGTGA. CDR3 protein: CASSFTGPWANVQSF. Written as DNA, the CDR3 is TGTGCCAGCAGCTTCACAGGTCCTTGGGCCAACGTGCAGTCTTTC.

The chain uses TRBV6-1 and TRBJ2-7; tentatively, D is TRBD2 (7 bases). The CDR3 is 15 residues long. Germline loops: CDR1 MNHNS, CDR2 SASEGT. V was shortened by 7 bases and J by 1 base, with 17 bases between the two germline ends. The CDR3 protein is CASTRGGATSYEQYF. The CDR3 DNA sequence: TGTGCCAGCACTAGGGGGGGCGCAACTTCCTACGAGCAGTACTTC.

This clonotype has ten or more counts. The chain joins TRBV6-1 to TRBJ2-1, with 9 bases identical to TRBD1. The V gene's germline CDR1 is MNHNS and CDR2 SASEGT. J gave up 9 bases and V 6 bases, and 6 bases lay outside the gene matches. The CDR3 is made up of 13 amino acids. As DNA, the CDR3 is TGTGCCAGCAGCCAAGGGACAGGGAGTGAGCAGTTCTTC. Protein product: CASSQGTGSEQFF.

Details on this clonotype: In this CDR3 the conserved last residue, phenylalanine or tryptophan, is missing, so a read error is likely. The chain is built from TRBV7-9 and TRBJ2-1; 12 bases map to TRBD2. The J call may be incorrect, as the DNA end agrees better with TRBJ2-5. Germline-derived CDR1 and CDR2 are SEHNR and FQNEAQ (reference sequence). CDR3 length: 15 residues. The CDR3 DNA reads TGTGCCAGCAGCTCTTGGACTAGCGGGGCAAAGACCCAGTACTCC. This sequence encodes CASSSWTSGAKTQYS.

The chain employs TRBV20-1 and TRBJ2-3; no clear D. This CDR3 contains 14 residues. V lost 5 bases and J lost 4, with 16 bases in between. Germline values: CDR1 DFQATT, CDR2 SNEGSKA (reference sequence). The DNA of the CDR3 is TGCAGTGCTCCGTATGACCGGTTAGCAGATACGCAGTATTTT. Protein sequence: CSAPYDRLADTQYF.

The J gene is TRBJ2-5, the V gene TRBV6-1; D is unclear. The closer fit of TRBJ2-3 to the DNA end suggests the J call may be wrong. The CDR3 runs 12 residues. CDR1 and CDR2 from the germline V gene are MNHNS and SASEGT. The CDR3 sequence: CASSEDEETQYF. The DNA for the CDR3 is TGTGCCAGCAGTGAAGATGAAGAGACCCAGTATTTT.

Comment on this clonotype: One junction end disagrees with the germline gene, perhaps due to a read error. The V gene is TRBV7-9, the J gene TRBJ2-2; possibly TRBD1 for D (7 bases). This CDR3 has 16 amino acids. Germline V gene sequence: CDR1 SEHNR, CDR2 FQNEAQ (reference sequence). The CDR3 DNA sequence: TGTGCCAGCAGCTTACCCGGGACTGACAGCACAGGGGAGCAGTTTTTT. This translates into CASSLPGTDSTGEQFF.

This clonotype came up many times. The CDR3 sequence is CASSFSTGKGNEQFF. The CDR3 region has the DNA TGTGCCAGCAGCTTTAGCACAGGGAAAGGGAATGAGCAGTTCTTC. The genes are TRBV7-2 and TRBJ2-1; TRBD1 might be the D (6 bases). The CDR3 length is 15 residues. The germline V and J ends were trimmed by 3 bases and 7 bases, with 16 bases remaining between them. CDR1 and CDR2 from the germline V gene are SGHTA and FQGNSA.

Comment on this clonotype: One junction end does not reproduce the germline sequence, and a read error may be involved. The chain employs TRBV12-3 or TRBV12-4 and TRBJ2-3, with D possibly being TRBD1 (5 bases). This CDR3 has 13 residues. As DNA, the CDR3 is TGTGCCACGGGCGTGTGGGGCGCAGATACGCAGTATTTC. Translating gives CATGVWGADTQYF.

About this clonotype itself: Given the absence of the conserved phenylalanine or tryptophan at the CDR3 end, a read error is likely. The chain joins TRBV7-8 to TRBJ2-5; TRBD2 might be the D (6 bases). Per the germline V gene, CDR1 is SGHVS and CDR2 is FQNEAQ. The CDR3 has 13 residues. CDR3 sequence reads: CVGGKGWGTSQYS. The CDR3 bases are TGTGTTGGCGGGAAGGGGTGGGGAACGTCCCAGTACTCG.

Concerning this clonotype: One end of the junction fails to match germline, which may point to a read error. The chain links TRBV7-2 to TRBJ2-3, with D perhaps matching TRBD1 (7 bases). Germline-derived CDR1 and CDR2 are SGHTA and FQGNSA. The CDR3 has 17 amino acids. The CDR3, as DNA: TGTGCCAGCAGCAAGGGGATCGGGGCTGGGGGGACAGAGACGCAGTATTTT. As protein: CASSKGIGAGGTETQYF.

The chain is built from TRBV7-6 and TRBJ2-1; TRBD1 agrees at 7 bases. Judging by the DNA end, TRBJ2-7 fits better; the J call may be wrong. The CDR3 is 15 residues long. Germline CDR1 is SGHVS and CDR2 is FNYEAQ. CDR3 in DNA: TGTGCCAGCAGCTTAGAGAAGGGACAGAGCTACGAGCAGTACTTC. This encodes CASSLEKGQSYEQYF.

Regarding this clonotype: An end of the junction differs from the germline gene, which may be a read error. The chain has TRBV7-2 and TRBJ2-4; 7 positions agree with TRBD2. Per germline, CDR1 SGHTA and CDR2 FQGNSA. The CDR3 is 16 residues long. The DNA of the CDR3 is TGTGCCAGCAGGGGAGCGGGGCGGGGTGACAAAAACATCCAGTACTTC. Protein sequence: CASRGAGRGDKNIQYF.

This clonotype showed up many times. This chain joins TRBV4-1 and TRBJ2-3; 10 nucleotides agree with TRBD2. This CDR3 spans 16 amino acids. J was trimmed by 0 bases and V by 4 bases; bases with no gene match: 4. Germline loops: CDR1 MGHRA, CDR2 YSYEKL. CDR3 sequence (DNA): TGCGCCAGCAGCCCCGGACTAGCGGCTAGCACAGATACGCAGTATTTT. Amino acids: CASSPGLAASTDTQYF.

This sequence joins TRBV7-9 and TRBJ2-3, with 11 bases aligning to TRBD2. V lost 7 bases, J lost 0 bases, and 6 bases stayed unmatched. From germline, CDR1 is SEHNR and CDR2 FQNEAQ (reference sequence). This CDR3 spans 16 amino acids. The CDR3 sequence is CASTGLADYSTDTQYF. The CDR3 DNA reads as TGTGCCAGCACGGGACTAGCGGATTATAGCACAGATACGCAGTATTTT.

On this clonotype itself: Germline and junction disagree at one end, which may indicate a read error. This rearrangement joins TRBV12-3 or TRBV12-4 to TRBJ2-1; D is possibly TRBD1 or TRBD2 (6 bases each). The DNA end is more similar to TRBJ2-5, so the J call may be wrong. The CDR3 totals 14 residues. The CDR3 sequence is CAGTGGGAQDTQYF. For the CDR3, the DNA is TGTGCCGGTACCGGGGGCGGGGCCCAAGACACCCAGTACTTC.